The clone carrying this T cell receptor (beta chain) was recorded once. The data are from a study of blood T cell repertoires in COVID-19. Study overall: Sources were T cells, B-cell-depleted T cells, or PBMCs; the material itself was cDNA or gDNA.

V lost 4 bases, J lost 2 bases, and 15 bases lay in between. CDR3 length equals 15 residues. CDR1 and CDR2 (germline): SGHTS, YDEGEE. Per the original data handling: Amplification from reference gene primers served as the basis for estimated nucleated cell counts. The protocol was immunoSEQ multiplex PCR, while the TCRdb copy is restricted to in-frame clones and leaves out a portion. For V, J and clone size, that table is used; D and trimming come from the DNA. The data show around 35,000 clones, around 87% seen once. The rearrangement uses TRBV5-8 and TRBJ2-5; the D gene is possibly TRBD2 (6 bases). The TCR originated in a man between 65 and 79 years old with acute or convalescent COVID-19. Sequencing was done on a sample of peripheral blood. The CDR3 is CASSTRREFQETQYF. CDR3 sequence (DNA): TGTGCCAGCAGCACCCGGAGGGAGTTTCAAGAGACCCAGTACTTC.